The 31 T cell receptor beta chains presented below share a single source sample, sequenced in a study of blood T cell repertoires in COVID-19. Sequencing was performed with immunoSEQ multiplex PCR; in TCRdb, only in-frame clones are kept and a portion is missing. The sample holds 250,000 or so clones, roughly 90% seen once. Material for sequencing was peripheral blood. Receptors originate from a woman in her sixties with COVID-19, enrolled during active disease.

The V gene is TRBV7-3, the J gene TRBJ2-7; possible D gene TRBD1, 6 bases. Deletions cut 0 bases from V and 7 bases from J, with 10 bases between. This CDR3 contains 13 residues. Germline-derived CDR1 and CDR2 are SGHTA and FQGTGA. CDR3 DNA sequence: TGTGCCAGCAGCTTAACGTTTCAGGGGGAGCAGTACTTC. It codes for CASSLTFQGEQYF. Using reference TRBV7-3 and TRBJ2-7 for the parts outside the CDR3, the full variable domain is GAGVSQTPSNKVTEKGKYVELRCDPISGHTALYWYRQSLGQGPEFLIYFQGTGAADDSGLPNDRFFAVRPEGSVSTLKIQRTERGDSAVYLCASSLTFQGEQYFGPGTRLTVT.

The chain recombines TRBV5-1 with TRBJ2-7; 11 bases line up with TRBD1. The V segment lost 4 bases and the J segment 3 bases; nucleotides outside the gene matches: 9. Germline V gene data show CDR1 as SGHRS and CDR2 as YFSETQ. The CDR3 totals 16 residues. The CDR3 DNA is TGCGCCAGCAGCCCCGAGGACAGGGGGCATATCTACGAGCAGTACTTC. It translates to CASSPEDRGHIYEQYF. The complete variable domain, with remaining parts taken from reference TRBV5-1 and TRBJ2-7, reads KAGVTQTPRYLIKTRGQQVTLSCSPISGHRSVSWYQQTPGQGLQFLFEYFSETQRNKGNFPGRFSGRQFSNSRSEMNVSTLELGDSALYLCASSPEDRGHIYEQYFGPGTRLTVT.

The chain is built from TRBV4-3 and TRBJ2-5; 8 bases are a match to TRBD2. The CDR3 extends over 15 amino acids. Germline values: CDR1 LGHNA, CDR2 YSLEER. The ends lost 0 bases at V and 5 bases at J; junction bases unmatched: 5. CDR3 in amino acids: CASSQELSGAETQYF. The CDR3 DNA reads as TGCGCCAGCAGCCAAGAACTTAGCGGGGCGGAGACCCAGTACTTC.

This clone was recorded at least ten times. The chain carries TRBV30 and TRBJ1-1; D perhaps matches TRBD1 (6 bases). Trimming took off 2 bases at V and 5 bases at J, with 12 bases between the two ends. The CDR3 sequence is 13 residues long. Germline assignment: CDR1 GTSNPN and CDR2 SVGIG (reference sequence). CDR3 protein: CAWSIFQGTEAFF. DNA of the CDR3: TGTGCCTGGAGTATCTTTCAGGGGACTGAAGCTTTCTTT.

This chain joins TRBV9 and TRBJ2-5, with TRBD1 as a possible D gene (5 bases). In germline, CDR1 is SGDLS, CDR2 YYNGEE. The V end lost 3 bases, the J end lost 5 bases, and 8 bases lay between the germline ends. This CDR3 spans 12 amino acids. The CDR3 region has the DNA TGTGCCAGCAGCGCAGGGATGGAGACCCAGTACTTC. This gives the protein CASSAGMETQYF.

Only one count was recorded for this clone. This chain connects TRBV30 to TRBJ1-2; tentatively, D is TRBD1 (6 bases). Germline loops: CDR1 GTSNPN, CDR2 SVGIG (reference sequence). Trimming took 3 bases from V and 6 from J, leaving 14 bases between them. CDR3 size: 13 residues. This chain's CDR3 is CAWRPTGPHGYTF. In DNA, the CDR3 is TGTGCCTGGAGGCCTACAGGGCCTCATGGCTACACCTTC.

J is TRBJ2-7 and V is TRBV6-5; possible D gene TRBD1, 5 bases. The CDR3 totals 14 residues. CDR1 MNHEY and CDR2 SVGAGI come from the germline V gene. V was pared by 2 bases and J by 6 bases, with 14 bases between. The CDR3 nucleotides read TGTGCCAGCAGTTACGGGCAGGGTAGGGGCGAGCAGTACTTC. This gives the protein CASSYGQGRGEQYF.

This clone has a single count. V gene TRBV28 combines with J gene TRBJ2-2; tentative D call: TRBD2 (6 bases). The CDR3 extends over 16 amino acids. Trimming left V 7 bases short and J 3 bases short, with 18 bases between. Germline CDR1 is MDHEN and CDR2 is SYDVKM. Here the CDR3 reads CASIWGVSGDTGELFF. The DNA for the CDR3 is TGTGCCAGCATTTGGGGGGTCTCAGGAGACACCGGGGAGCTGTTTTTT.

The V gene is TRBV3-1 (or the pseudogene TRBV3-2), the J gene TRBJ1-5; TRBD1 is a possible D gene (5 bases). Germline V CDR1 and CDR2: LGHDT, YNNKEL (reference sequence). V lost 3 bases to trimming and J lost 7 bases, with 16 bases between them. The CDR3 runs to 15 residues. The CDR3 DNA reads TGTGCCAGCAGCCACGGGACTTCCCGGGGCCAGCCCCAGCATTTT. Protein: CASSHGTSRGQPQHF.

The chain is built from TRBV27 and TRBJ1-1; D not certain. The CDR3 totals 16 residues. Germline loops: CDR1 MNHEY, CDR2 SMNVEV (reference sequence). V was clipped by 0 bases and J by 11 bases, with 22 bases between them. CDR3 sequence (DNA): TGTGCCAGCAGTTTATCGCCCGGTGGCAGTTCGATAGCTGCTTTCTTT. It codes for CASSLSPGGSSIAAFF.

The chain uses TRBV6-6 and TRBJ2-7, with D maybe TRBD2 (5 bases). The CDR3 totals 13 residues. V dropped 4 bases and J dropped 11 bases, with 18 bases sitting between them. In germline, CDR1 is MNHNY, CDR2 SVGAGI (reference sequence). The CDR3 sequence: CASSSTERSHKYF. The CDR3 coding sequence is TGTGCCAGCAGTTCCACCGAGCGGAGTCATAAGTACTTC.

This clone appeared once. An end of the junction does not agree with germline; a read error may underlie this. This sequence joins TRBV7-7 and TRBJ1-1; D is perhaps TRBD1 (6 bases). Germline V lookup: CDR1 SSHAT, CDR2 FNYEAQ (reference sequence). The CDR3 spans 21 residues. CDR3 DNA: TGTGCTAGCAGCTTATGTAGGGACGGTGCAGGGGTCTGGGTTAAAGACACTGAAGCTTTCTTT. It translates to CASSLCRDGAGVWVKDTEAFF.

CDR3 DNA: TGTGCCAGCAGCCCAGGCGGGAGCGGAGGTTCAGGGGGCGCAGATGGCTACACCTTC. Translation: CASSPGGSGGSGGADGYTF. V gene TRBV7-8 combines with J gene TRBJ1-2; TRBD1 aligns across 8 bases. Unmatched junction bases numbered 23, after V lost 5 bases and J lost 6 bases. The CDR3 extends over 19 amino acids. The germline V gene has CDR1 SGHVS and CDR2 FQNEAQ. The entire variable domain, with the rest obtained from reference TRBV7-8 and TRBJ1-2, is as follows: GAGVSQSPRYKVAKRGQDVALRCDPISGHVSLFWYQQALGQGPEFLTYFQNEAQLDKSGLPSDRFFAERPEGSVSTLKIQRTQQEDSAVYLCASSPGGSGGSGGADGYTFGSGTRLTVV.

The rearrangement links TRBV7-2 to TRBJ1-1; TRBD1 might be the D (5 bases). The CDR3 consists of 15 residues. CDR1 is SGHTA, CDR2 FQGNSA, per germline. Trimming removed 6 bases from V and 2 bases from J, with 16 bases in between. This CDR3 reads CASRPPGDFNTEAFF. The CDR3 DNA follows: TGTGCCAGCAGACCCCCCGGGGACTTCAACACTGAAGCTTTCTTT.

The chain employs TRBV5-4 and TRBJ1-1; possible D gene TRBD1, 6 bases. There are 16 residues in the CDR3. Trimming took 0 bases from V and 5 from J, leaving 17 bases between them. From germline, CDR1 is SGHNT and CDR2 YYREEE (reference sequence). Written as DNA, the CDR3 is TGTGCCAGCAGCTTGGTCCCCCCGGGCAGGGGAACTGAAGCTTTCTTT. Protein sequence: CASSLVPPGRGTEAFF. The full variable domain, with the rest looked up from reference TRBV5-4 and TRBJ1-1, is ETGVTQSPTHLIKTRGQQVTLRCSSQSGHNTVSWYQQALGQGPQFIFQYYREEENGRGNFPPRFSGLQFPNYSSELNVNALELDDSALYLCASSLVPPGRGTEAFFGQGTRLTVV.

The chain is built from TRBV6-5 and TRBJ1-1; the D is unclear. The CDR3 is 11 amino acids. V shed 10 bases and J shed 3 bases, with 9 bases lying between them. Germline loops: CDR1 MNHEY, CDR2 SVGAGI. The CDR3 protein is CATRVDTEAFF. In DNA form, the CDR3 reads TGTGCCACTCGGGTAGACACTGAAGCTTTCTTT.

The chain couples TRBV19 to TRBJ1-2; the D gene is possibly TRBD1 (5 bases). Deletions cut 5 bases from V and 5 bases from J, with 24 bases between. This CDR3 has 17 residues. CDR1 is LNHDA and CDR2 is SQIVND in the germline V gene (reference sequence). The CDR3 DNA follows: TGTGCCAGTAGTCCTCCGGGAGCCCGGACAACCTTTTATGGCTACACCTTC. Its translation: CASSPPGARTTFYGYTF.

This chain joins TRBV3-1 (or the pseudogene TRBV3-2) and TRBJ2-5; D is perhaps TRBD1 (5 bases). The germline V and J ends were trimmed by 1 base and 5 bases, with 17 bases remaining between them. This CDR3 is 16 amino acids long. Germline V lookup: CDR1 LGHDT, CDR2 YNNKEL (reference sequence). CDR3 sequence: CASSQGGQGLRETQYF. Written as DNA, the CDR3 is TGTGCCAGCAGCCAAGGGGGCCAAGGGCTGAGGGAGACCCAGTACTTC.

The count of this clone is one. This rearrangement joins TRBV28 to TRBJ2-5; 10 nucleotides align to TRBD2. Germline CDR1 reads MDHEN; CDR2 reads SYDVKM. V dropped 6 bases and J dropped 0; count of bases not matched to a gene: 16. CDR3 size: 19 residues. The CDR3 DNA reads as TGTGCCAGCAGCCAGGACCTAGCGGGGGATATAAGTAACCAAGAGACCCAGTACTTC. Protein: CASSQDLAGDISNQETQYF. Combining the CDR3 with reference TRBV28 and TRBJ2-5 gives the whole variable domain DVKVTQSSRYLVKRTGEKVFLECVQDMDHENMFWYRQDPGLGLRLIYFSYDVKMKEKGDIPEGYSVSREKKERFSLILESASTNQTSMYLCASSQDLAGDISNQETQYFGPGTRLLVL.

This clone was detected once. The V call is TRBV6-5, the J call TRBJ1-1; D is undetermined. From germline, CDR1 is MNHEY and CDR2 SVGAGI. V lost 10 bases to trimming and J lost 7 bases, with 13 bases between them. CDR3 size: 11 residues. The CDR3 DNA is TGTGCCACCATTACGGAGGGTGAAGCTTTCTTT. Protein sequence: CATITEGEAFF.

This clone has more than one count but fewer than ten. V is TRBV18 and J is TRBJ1-2; possibly TRBD1 for D (5 bases). The CDR3 consists of 15 residues. V lost 1 base, J lost 5 bases, and 14 bases lay in between. In germline, CDR1 is KGHSH, CDR2 LQKENI. CDR3 DNA sequence: TGTGCCAGCTCACCACAGGGGAACGCGGCATATGGCTACACCTTC. The encoded protein is CASSPQGNAAYGYTF.

J is TRBJ1-4 and V is TRBV15; D remains unclear. The germline V gene has CDR1 LNHNV and CDR2 YYDKDF (reference sequence). This CDR3 has 13 amino acids. Between the trimmed V and J ends, which lost 2 bases and 5 bases, there was a span of 6 bases. CDR3 nucleotide sequence: TGTGCCACCAGCAGACCGAGGAATGAAAAACTGTTTTTT. Its translation is CATSRPRNEKLFF.

J is TRBJ1-2 and V is TRBV6-5; 9 bases map to TRBD1. V shed 5 bases, J shed 8 bases, and the junction held 12 bases outside the gene matches. Germline CDR1 and CDR2: MNHEY and SVGAGI. The CDR3 has 15 amino acids. CDR3 in amino acids: CASSPRGGTGHGYTF. In nucleotides, the CDR3 is TGTGCCAGCAGTCCCAGGGGCGGGACAGGGCACGGCTACACCTTC.

The V and J genes are TRBV6-1 and TRBJ2-5, with 9 nucleotides matching TRBD1. The germline V gene has CDR1 MNHNS and CDR2 SASEGT. J lost 5 bases, V lost 3 bases, and 7 bases had no gene match. The CDR3 runs to 15 residues. The CDR3 loop reads CASSDQTGGGETQYF. DNA of the CDR3: TGTGCCAGCAGTGACCAGACAGGGGGAGGTGAGACCCAGTACTTC.

The CDR3 sequence: CASSPTGVDTEAFF. CDR3 sequence (DNA): TGTGCCAGCTCACCCACCGGGGTGGACACTGAAGCTTTCTTT. This chain uses TRBV18 with TRBJ1-1; D is uncertain. V was pared by 3 bases and J by 3 bases, with 11 bases between. Germline V lookup: CDR1 KGHSH, CDR2 LQKENI. CDR3 size: 14 residues.

The chain uses TRBV6-2 or TRBV6-3 and TRBJ1-1; D perhaps matches TRBD1 (5 bases). Germline loops: CDR1 MNHEY, CDR2 SVGEGT. This CDR3 has 14 amino acids. V dropped 4 bases and J dropped 4 bases, with 13 bases sitting between them. CDR3 loop: CASSWNGGVTEAFF. DNA for the CDR3: TGTGCCAGCAGTTGGAACGGGGGAGTCACTGAAGCTTTCTTT.

This chain links TRBV19 with TRBJ1-4; 7 bases agree with TRBD1. CDR3 length equals 15 residues. V trimming: 4 bases; J trimming: 1 base; junction bases outside the gene matches: 3. Germline-derived CDR1 and CDR2 are LNHDA and SQIVND (reference sequence). The CDR3 region is CASSKTGITNEKLFF. Written as DNA, the CDR3 is TGTGCCAGTAGTAAGACAGGGATAACTAATGAAAAACTGTTTTTT. The full variable domain, completed using reference TRBV19 and TRBJ1-4, is DGGITQSPKYLFRKEGQNVTLSCEQNLNHDAMYWYRQDPGQGLRLIYYSQIVNDFQKGDIAEGYSVSREKKESFPLTVTSAQKNPTAFYLCASSKTGITNEKLFFGSGTQLSVL.

The gene calls are TRBV4-2 and TRBJ2-5, with TRBD2 identical over 12 bases. Losses at the gene ends were 4 bases for V and 5 bases for J; bases not matched to a gene: 11. Germline loops: CDR1 LGHNA, CDR2 YNFKEQ. This CDR3 spans 17 amino acids. The CDR3 nucleotides read TGTGCCAGCAGCCCTGGGGCTAGCGGGGGGGCGGATGAGACCCAGTACTTC. Its protein product is CASSPGASGGADETQYF.

This rearrangement joins TRBV27 to TRBJ1-2; tentatively, D is TRBD1 (5 bases). Germline V gene sequence: CDR1 MNHEY, CDR2 SMNVEV (reference sequence). The CDR3 totals 15 residues. V was shortened by 4 bases and J by 7 bases, with 19 bases between the two germline ends. As DNA, the CDR3 is TGTGCCAGCAGTTCAAAACCCGGGGGTCGAAGTGGCTACACCTTC. Translated: CASSSKPGGRSGYTF.

This rearrangement joins TRBV19 to TRBJ1-4; 7 positions match TRBD1. The CDR3 totals 16 residues. Per the germline V gene, CDR1 is LNHDA and CDR2 is SQIVND (reference sequence). J lost 8 bases, V lost 4 bases, and 13 bases had no gene match. This CDR3 is CASSKIATGRREKLFF. Written as DNA, the CDR3 is TGTGCCAGTAGTAAAATCGCGACAGGGCGACGCGAAAAACTGTTTTTT.

This rearrangement joins TRBV7-9 to TRBJ1-1; TRBD1 matches 10 bases. Per the germline V gene, CDR1 is SEHNR and CDR2 is FQNEAQ (reference sequence). V was clipped by 1 base and J by 6 bases; unmatched bases: 5. The CDR3 totals 15 residues. DNA of the CDR3: TGTGCCAGCAGCTTAGGGCCGGGACAGGGGTCTGAAGCTTTCTTT. Protein product: CASSLGPGQGSEAFF. The full variable domain, with the rest looked up from reference TRBV7-9 and TRBJ1-1, is DTGVSQNPRHKITKRGQNVTFRCDPISEHNRLYWYRQTLGQGPEFLTYFQNEAQLEKSRLLSDRFSAERPKGSFSTLEIQRTEQGDSAMYLCASSLGPGQGSEAFFGQGTRLTVV.